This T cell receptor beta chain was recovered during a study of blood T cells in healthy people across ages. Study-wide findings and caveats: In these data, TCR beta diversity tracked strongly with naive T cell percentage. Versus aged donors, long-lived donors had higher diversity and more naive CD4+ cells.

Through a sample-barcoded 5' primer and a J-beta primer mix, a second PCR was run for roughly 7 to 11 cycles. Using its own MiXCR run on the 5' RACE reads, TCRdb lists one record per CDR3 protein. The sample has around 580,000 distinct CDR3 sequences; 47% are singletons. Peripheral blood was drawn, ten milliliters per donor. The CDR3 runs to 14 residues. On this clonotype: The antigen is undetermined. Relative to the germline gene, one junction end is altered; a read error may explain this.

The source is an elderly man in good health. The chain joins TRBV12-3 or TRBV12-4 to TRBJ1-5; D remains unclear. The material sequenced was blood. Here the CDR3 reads CVSSEGYSNQPQHF. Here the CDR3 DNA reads TGTGTCAGCAGTGAGGGTTATAGCAATCAGCCCCAGCATTTT.